This TCR beta chain was sequenced for a study of beta chain features in type 1 diabetes. The overall study: Sorted cell examination encompassed about 110,000,000 cells across all samples.

The purity of all sorted populations exceeded 98%. Findings and limits, study-wide: Sequencing used cDNA, and cells with high TCR expression could therefore be over-represented. Shortening that was moderate but significant affected the TCRB CDR3s of Type 1 diabetes patients in all four CD4+ subsets.

Isolated RNA was reverse transcribed in full, so expressed TCRB transcripts were sequenced. Data came from immunoSEQ multiplex PCR; TCRdb stores just in-frame clones and leaves some out. The table shows 310,000 or so clones, with around 8.5% occurring only once. From germline, CDR1 is MNHEY and CDR2 SVGAGI. With 4 bases removed from V and 15 bases from J, the gap between germline ends came to 24 bases. CDR3 length equals 15 residues. The table lists this clone with a few counts. Its antigen is not known. Specimen: central memory CD4+ T cells from blood. This TCR was recovered from a man aged 30 to 39 with type 1 diabetes. The chain joins TRBV6-5 to TRBJ1-4; unclear D gene. The CDR3 protein is CASSSEGRKGARVFF. CDR3 DNA sequence: TGTGCCAGCAGTTCCGAGGGCCGGAAGGGCGCCCGGGTGTTTTTT.